These T cell receptor beta chains were read from a single sample in a study of tumor and adjacent non-tumor tissue in lung cancer. Via MiXCR, TCRdb re-called the multiplex PCR reads, giving one row per CDR3 protein. The sample lists under 95,000 distinct CDR3 sequences, around 57% occurring once. The sample taken for sequencing was lung tumor tissue. These receptors all come from a man in his 70s with non-small cell lung cancer. Each CDR3 is given with its conserved first and last residue.

cdr3_length | v_call | cdr3_aa
14 | TRBV29-1 | CCVTTGGRNQPQHF
15 | TRBV5-6 | CASSFPRGAQETQYF
14 | TRBV14 | CASSPPGMNIEAFF
16 | TRBV28 | CASSHLREEVRYEQYF
14 | TRBV29-1 | CSVGHRGPSGELFF
15 | TRBV10-1 | CASSESGYSNQPQHF
13 | TRBV25-1 | CASSDMTRETQYF
13 | TRBV5-6 | CSSSLISQGTQYF
15 | TRBV7-9 | CASSLGVTGDQPQHF
16 | TRBV5-1 | CASSLDGSARKETQYF
12 | TRBV6-1 | CASAASTDTRYF
13 | TRBV5-1 | CASSFRANTEAFF
15 | TRBV7-3 | CASSLLRTSGGEQYF
15 | TRBV11-1 | CTSSLADTIFNEQFF
14 | TRBV20-1 | CSAGKTEGNKPQHF
11 | TRBV29-1 | CSSEWCGKQFF
14 | TRBV4-2 | CASNQDFRYQPQHF
13 | TRBV29-1 | CSVQEYSNQPQQF